This T cell receptor beta chain was captured in a study of OX40 agonist ivuxolimab in advanced cancers. A note on the overall study: Ivuxolimab was an agonistic, fully human IgG2 monoclonal antibody directed against OX40 (CD134), a costimulatory receptor. Of the roughly 51 patients in dose escalation, about 20 had hepatocellular carcinoma, some 15 had melanoma, 9 had renal cell carcinoma and 9 had head and neck cancer. The monotherapy dose-escalation portion (N of about 47 patients) of the phase I ivuxolimab trial is reported in the paper. Peripheral TCRbeta sequencing was intended to test whether TCR sequence diversity was altered and clonal T-cell expansion was caused by ivuxolimab. Intravenous ivuxolimab was administered to patients every 2 weeks at six dose levels: 0.01, 0.1, 0.3, 1.5, 3 and 10 mg/kg. Three dose-escalation patients achieved partial responses, one with hepatocellular carcinoma and two with cutaneous melanoma. Prior anti-PD-1, anti-PD-L1 or anti-CTLA-4 therapy was permitted, and checkpoint inhibitors had been received by about 37% of dose-escalation patients. In the dose-escalation cohort, roughly 80% of patients were male, and the mean age was approximately 60 years, with a range of roughly 20 to 79. Overall results and qualifications from the work: The antigen specificity of the clonally expanded peripheral T cells was not determined. Low levels of normalized T-cell clonal expansion were also seen in some patients who did not respond. On average, CD8+ T cells showed more expanded clones than CD4+ T cells after ivuxolimab. In partial responders in the 0.1-3.0 mg/kg groups, normalized peripheral clonal expansion was found to be among the lowest, especially among CD8+ T cells. Clonal expansion of both CD4+ and CD8+ blood T cells was observed from baseline to week 6 at doses 0.1 to 3.0 mg/kg.

The trial excluded patients who had a history of autoimmune disease or were on systemic immunosuppression. Peripheral blood for TCR sequencing was drawn from every dose cohort at baseline, at cycle 4 day 1 and at cycle 7 day 1. The samples were taken from a phase I, first-in-human, multicenter, open-label dose-escalation trial of ivuxolimab. Adults with locally advanced or metastatic melanoma, renal cell, hepatocellular, or head and neck squamous cell carcinoma were enrolled in the trial. Before TCR sequencing, CD4+ and CD8+ T cells were separately sorted from peripheral blood. The CDR3 measures 14 amino acids from cysteine to phenylalanine. Just the 42-base CDR3 DNA is kept, in frame starting at base 1. The germline V gene (reference sequence) provides CDR1 LNHDA and CDR2 SQIVND. V ends up 8 bases short and J 7 bases short, with an unmatched junction base count of 11. This clone was recorded once. The antigen it binds to is not known. No base-level quality is on record; no much larger clone is a single base apart.

Genomic DNA was extracted from sorted cells for sequencing of the TCRbeta CDR3 region. TCRbeta CDR3 regions were sequenced using the immunoSEQ Assay. TCRdb took over this immuneACCESS table, retaining in-frame rearrangements with V and J assigned. Such tables are incomplete; in checked studies, under half of the missing clones stem from an unresolved V gene, and the remainder is unexplained. The sample includes some 40,000 clones, with roughly 90% observed a single time. The top ten hold approximately 0.52% of the sample. This chain joins TRBV19 to TRBJ1-5; TRBD1 matches 7 bases in the middle. This receptor was obtained from an adult with an advanced solid tumor such as melanoma, head and neck, liver or kidney cancer. The sequenced sample was CD4+ or CD8+ T cells sorted from blood, obtained in a trial of the OX40 agonist ivuxolimab. CDR3 reads: CASRRQGGGQPQHF. The bases read TGTGCCAGTCGTCGACAGGGCGGTGGGCAGCCCCAGCATTTT.